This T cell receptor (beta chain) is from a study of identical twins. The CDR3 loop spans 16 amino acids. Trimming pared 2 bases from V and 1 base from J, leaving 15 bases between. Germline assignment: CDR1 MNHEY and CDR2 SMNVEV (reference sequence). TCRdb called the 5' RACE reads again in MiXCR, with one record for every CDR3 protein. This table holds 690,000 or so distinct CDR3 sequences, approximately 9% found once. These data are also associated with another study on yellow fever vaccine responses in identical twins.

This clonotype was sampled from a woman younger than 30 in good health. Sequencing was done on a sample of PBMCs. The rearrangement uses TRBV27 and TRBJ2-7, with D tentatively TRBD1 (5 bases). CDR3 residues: CASSLGRTTFSYEQYF. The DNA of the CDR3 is TGTGCCAGCAGTTTAGGGCGGACAACTTTTTCCTACGAGCAGTACTTC.